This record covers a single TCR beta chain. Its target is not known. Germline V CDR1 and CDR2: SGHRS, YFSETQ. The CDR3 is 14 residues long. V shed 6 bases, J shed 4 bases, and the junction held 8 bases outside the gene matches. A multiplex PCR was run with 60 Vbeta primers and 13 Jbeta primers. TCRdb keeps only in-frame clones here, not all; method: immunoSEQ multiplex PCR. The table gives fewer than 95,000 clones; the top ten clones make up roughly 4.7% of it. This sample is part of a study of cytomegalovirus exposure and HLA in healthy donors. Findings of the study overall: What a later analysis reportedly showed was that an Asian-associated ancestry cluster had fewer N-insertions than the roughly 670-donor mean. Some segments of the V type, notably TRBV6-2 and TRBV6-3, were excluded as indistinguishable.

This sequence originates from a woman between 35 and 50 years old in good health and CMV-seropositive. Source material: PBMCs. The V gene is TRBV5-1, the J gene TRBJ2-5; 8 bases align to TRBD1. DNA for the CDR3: TGCGCCAGCACCTCCCCAGGGGGCTTAGAGACCCAGTACTTC. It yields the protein CASTSPGGLETQYF.